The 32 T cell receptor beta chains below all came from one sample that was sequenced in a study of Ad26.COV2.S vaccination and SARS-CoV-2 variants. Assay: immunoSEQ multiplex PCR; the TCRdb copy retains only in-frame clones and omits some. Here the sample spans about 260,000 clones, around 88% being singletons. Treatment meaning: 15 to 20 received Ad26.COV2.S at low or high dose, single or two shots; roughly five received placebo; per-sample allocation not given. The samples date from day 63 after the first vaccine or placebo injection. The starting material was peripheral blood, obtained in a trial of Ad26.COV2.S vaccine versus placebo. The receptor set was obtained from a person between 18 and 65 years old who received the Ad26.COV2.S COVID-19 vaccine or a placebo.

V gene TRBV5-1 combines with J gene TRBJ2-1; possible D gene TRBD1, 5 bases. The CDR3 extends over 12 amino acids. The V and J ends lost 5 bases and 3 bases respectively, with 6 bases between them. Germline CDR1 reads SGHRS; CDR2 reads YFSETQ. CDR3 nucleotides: TGCGCCAGCAGGCAGGGCTACAATGAGCAGTTCTTC. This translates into CASRQGYNEQFF.

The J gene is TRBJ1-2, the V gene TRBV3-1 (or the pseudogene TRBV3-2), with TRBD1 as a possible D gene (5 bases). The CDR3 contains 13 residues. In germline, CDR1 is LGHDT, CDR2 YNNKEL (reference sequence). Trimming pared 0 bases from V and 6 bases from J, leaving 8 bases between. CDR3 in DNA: TGTGCCAGCAGCCAAGACGCAGGGAATGGCTACACCTTC. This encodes CASSQDAGNGYTF.

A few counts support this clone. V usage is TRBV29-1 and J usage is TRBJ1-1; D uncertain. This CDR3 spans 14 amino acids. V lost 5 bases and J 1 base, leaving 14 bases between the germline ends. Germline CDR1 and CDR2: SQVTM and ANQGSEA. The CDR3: CSVSPTPRNTEAFF. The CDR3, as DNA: TGCAGCGTTTCCCCTACGCCGAGGAACACTGAAGCTTTCTTT.

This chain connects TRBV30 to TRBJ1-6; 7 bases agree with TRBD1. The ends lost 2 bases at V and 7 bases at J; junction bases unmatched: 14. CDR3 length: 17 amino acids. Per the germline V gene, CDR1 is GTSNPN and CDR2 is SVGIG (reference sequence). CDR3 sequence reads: CAWSRQGPLLRNSPLHF. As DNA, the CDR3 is TGTGCCTGGAGTCGACAGGGCCCATTGTTAAGAAATTCACCCCTCCACTTT.

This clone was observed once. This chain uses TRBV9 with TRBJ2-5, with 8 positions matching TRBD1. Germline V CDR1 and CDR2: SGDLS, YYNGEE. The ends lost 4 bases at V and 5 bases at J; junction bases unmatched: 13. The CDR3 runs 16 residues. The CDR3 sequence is CASSHRGQALGETQYF. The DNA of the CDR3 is TGTGCCAGCAGCCATAGGGGACAGGCCCTAGGGGAGACCCAGTACTTC.

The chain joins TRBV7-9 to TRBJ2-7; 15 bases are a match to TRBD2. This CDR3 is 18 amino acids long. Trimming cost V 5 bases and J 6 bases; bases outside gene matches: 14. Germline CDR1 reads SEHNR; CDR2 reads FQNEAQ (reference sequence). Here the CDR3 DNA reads TGTGCCAGCAGCGCCGGGACTAGCGGGAGGAGTCGCGAGTTCGAGCAGTACGTC. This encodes CASSAGTSGRSREFEQYV.

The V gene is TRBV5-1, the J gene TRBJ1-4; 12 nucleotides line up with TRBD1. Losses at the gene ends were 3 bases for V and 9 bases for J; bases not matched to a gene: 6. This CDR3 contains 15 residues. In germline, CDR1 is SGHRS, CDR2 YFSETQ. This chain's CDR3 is CASSSGQGARKKLFF. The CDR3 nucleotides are TGCGCCAGCAGCTCGGGACAGGGGGCGCGAAAAAAACTGTTTTTT.

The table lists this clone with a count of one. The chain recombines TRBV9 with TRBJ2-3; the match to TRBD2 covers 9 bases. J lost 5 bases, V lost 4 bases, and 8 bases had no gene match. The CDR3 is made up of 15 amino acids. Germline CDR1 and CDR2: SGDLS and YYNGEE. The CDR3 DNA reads TGTGCCAGCAGCCCCGCCGGCGGGAGGGTAGATACGCAGTATTTT. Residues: CASSPAGGRVDTQYF.

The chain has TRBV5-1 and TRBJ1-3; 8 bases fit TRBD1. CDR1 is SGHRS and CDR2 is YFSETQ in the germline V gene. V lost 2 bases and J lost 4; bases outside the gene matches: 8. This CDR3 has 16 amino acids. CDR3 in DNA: TGCGCCAGCAGCTTAAGTCCAGGGGGCGCGGGAAACACCATATATTTT. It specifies CASSLSPGGAGNTIYF.

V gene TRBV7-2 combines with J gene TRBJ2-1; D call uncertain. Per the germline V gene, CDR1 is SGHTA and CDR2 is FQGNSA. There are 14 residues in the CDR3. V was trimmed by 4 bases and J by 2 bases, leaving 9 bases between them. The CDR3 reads CASSSYGAYNEQFF. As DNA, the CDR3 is TGTGCCAGCAGCTCCTATGGAGCCTACAATGAGCAGTTCTTC.

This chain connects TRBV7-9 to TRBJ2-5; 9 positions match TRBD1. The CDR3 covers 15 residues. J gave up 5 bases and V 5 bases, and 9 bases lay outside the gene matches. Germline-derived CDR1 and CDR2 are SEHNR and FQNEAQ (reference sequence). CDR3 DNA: TGTGCCAGCAGCCCGGGACAGGGTACGTTGGAGACCCAGTACTTC. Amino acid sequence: CASSPGQGTLETQYF.

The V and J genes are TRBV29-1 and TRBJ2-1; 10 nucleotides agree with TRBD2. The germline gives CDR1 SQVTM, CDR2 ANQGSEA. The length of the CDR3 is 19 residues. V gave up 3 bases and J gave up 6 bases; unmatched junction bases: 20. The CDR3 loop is CSVDTGGLAGAKGSNEQFF. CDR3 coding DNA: TGCAGCGTTGATACGGGTGGGCTAGCGGGAGCAAAGGGAAGCAATGAGCAGTTCTTC.

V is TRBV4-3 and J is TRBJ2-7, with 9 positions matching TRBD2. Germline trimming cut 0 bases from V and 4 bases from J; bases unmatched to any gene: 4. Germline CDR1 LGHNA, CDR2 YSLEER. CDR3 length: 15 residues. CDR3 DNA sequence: TGCGCCAGCAGCCAAGAGAGCGGGGGGTCGTACGAGCAGTACTTC. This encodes CASSQESGGSYEQYF.

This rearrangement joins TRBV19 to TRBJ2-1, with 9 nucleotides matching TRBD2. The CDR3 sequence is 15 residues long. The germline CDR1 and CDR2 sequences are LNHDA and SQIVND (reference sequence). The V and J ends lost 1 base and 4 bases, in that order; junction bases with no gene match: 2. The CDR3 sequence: CASSIGLAAYNEQFF. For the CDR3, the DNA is TGTGCCAGTAGTATAGGACTAGCGGCTTACAATGAGCAGTTCTTC.

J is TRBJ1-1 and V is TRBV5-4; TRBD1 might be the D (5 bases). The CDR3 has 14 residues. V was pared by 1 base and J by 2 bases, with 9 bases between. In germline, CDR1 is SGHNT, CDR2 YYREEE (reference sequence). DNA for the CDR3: TGTGCCAGCAGCTTGCGACAGAGAAACACTGAAGCTTTCTTT. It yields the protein CASSLRQRNTEAFF.

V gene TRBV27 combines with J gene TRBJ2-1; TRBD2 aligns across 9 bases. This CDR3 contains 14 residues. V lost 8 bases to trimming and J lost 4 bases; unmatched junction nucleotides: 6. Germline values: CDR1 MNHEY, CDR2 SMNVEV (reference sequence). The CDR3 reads CASGRGGPYNEQFF. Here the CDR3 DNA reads TGTGCCAGCGGGCGGGGGGGCCCTTACAATGAGCAGTTCTTC.

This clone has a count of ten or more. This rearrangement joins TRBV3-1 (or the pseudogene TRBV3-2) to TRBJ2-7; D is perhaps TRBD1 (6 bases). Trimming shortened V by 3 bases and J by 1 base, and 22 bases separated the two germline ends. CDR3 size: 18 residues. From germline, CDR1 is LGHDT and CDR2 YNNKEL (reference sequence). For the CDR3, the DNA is TGTGCCAGCAGCCACGACCTTCATATCACAGGGTTTTCCTACGAGCAGTACTTC. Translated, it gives CASSHDLHITGFSYEQYF.

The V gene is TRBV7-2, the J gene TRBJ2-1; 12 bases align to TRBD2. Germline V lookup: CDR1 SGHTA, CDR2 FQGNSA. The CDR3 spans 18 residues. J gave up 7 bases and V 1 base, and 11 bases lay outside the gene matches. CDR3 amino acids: CASSLDHGLAGRGNEQFF. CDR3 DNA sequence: TGTGCCAGCAGCTTAGATCACGGACTAGCGGGGCGAGGGAATGAGCAGTTCTTC.

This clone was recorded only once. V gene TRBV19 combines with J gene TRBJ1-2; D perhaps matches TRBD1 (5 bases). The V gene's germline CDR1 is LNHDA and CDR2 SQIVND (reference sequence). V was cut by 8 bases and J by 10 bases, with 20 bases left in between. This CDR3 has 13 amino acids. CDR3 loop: CASSTTGTASYTF. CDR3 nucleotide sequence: TGTGCCAGTTCGACCACAGGCACCGCTTCCTACACCTTC.

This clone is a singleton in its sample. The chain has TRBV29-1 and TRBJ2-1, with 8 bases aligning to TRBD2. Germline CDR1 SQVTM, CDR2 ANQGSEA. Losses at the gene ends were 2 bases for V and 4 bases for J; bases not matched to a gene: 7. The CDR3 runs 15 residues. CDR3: CSVESMAGGYNEQFF. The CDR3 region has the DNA TGCAGCGTTGAATCTATGGCGGGGGGATACAATGAGCAGTTCTTC.

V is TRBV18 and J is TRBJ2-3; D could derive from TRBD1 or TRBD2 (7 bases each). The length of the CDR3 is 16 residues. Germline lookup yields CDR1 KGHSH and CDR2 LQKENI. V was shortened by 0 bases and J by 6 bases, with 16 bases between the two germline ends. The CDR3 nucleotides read TGTGCCAGCTCACCACCAAACGGGGGGACAGCCGATACGCAGTATTTT. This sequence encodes CASSPPNGGTADTQYF.

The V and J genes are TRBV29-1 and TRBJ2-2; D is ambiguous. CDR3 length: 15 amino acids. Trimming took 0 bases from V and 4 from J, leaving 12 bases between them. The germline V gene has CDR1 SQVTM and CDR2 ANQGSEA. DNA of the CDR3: TGCAGCGTTGAAGATGCTGAGCGCCGCACCGGGGAGCTGTTTTTT. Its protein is CSVEDAERRTGELFF.

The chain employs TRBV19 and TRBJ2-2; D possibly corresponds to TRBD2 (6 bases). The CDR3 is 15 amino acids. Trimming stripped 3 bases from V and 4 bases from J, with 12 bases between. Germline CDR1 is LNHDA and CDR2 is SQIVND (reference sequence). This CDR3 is CASSMRGGVTGELFF. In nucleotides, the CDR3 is TGTGCCAGTAGTATGAGGGGCGGGGTCACCGGGGAGCTGTTTTTT.

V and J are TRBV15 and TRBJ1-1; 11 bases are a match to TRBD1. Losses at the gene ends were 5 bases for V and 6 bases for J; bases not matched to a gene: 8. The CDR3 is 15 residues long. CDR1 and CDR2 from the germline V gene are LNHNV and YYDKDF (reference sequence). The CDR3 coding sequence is TGTGCCACCAGCCCGGACAGGGGGCTCTTTTCTGAAGCTTTCTTT. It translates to CATSPDRGLFSEAFF.

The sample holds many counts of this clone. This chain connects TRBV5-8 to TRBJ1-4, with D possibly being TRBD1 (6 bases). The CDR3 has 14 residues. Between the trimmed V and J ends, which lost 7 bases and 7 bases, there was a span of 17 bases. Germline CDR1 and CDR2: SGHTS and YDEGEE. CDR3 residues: CASCTGKSVEKLFF. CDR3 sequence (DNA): TGTGCCAGCTGTACAGGGAAAAGTGTTGAAAAACTGTTTTTT. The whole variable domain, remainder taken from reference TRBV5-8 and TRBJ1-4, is EAGVTQSPTHLIKTRGQQATLRCSPISGHTSVYWYQQALGLGLQFLLWYDEGEERNRGNFPPRFSGRQFPNYSSELNVNALELEDSALYLCASCTGKSVEKLFFGSGTQLSVL.

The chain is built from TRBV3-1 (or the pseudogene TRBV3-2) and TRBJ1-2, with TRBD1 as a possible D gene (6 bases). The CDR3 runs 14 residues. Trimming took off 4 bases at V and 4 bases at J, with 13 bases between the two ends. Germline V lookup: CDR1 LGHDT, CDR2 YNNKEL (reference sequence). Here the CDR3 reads CASSRGQGTYGYTF. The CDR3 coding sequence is TGTGCCAGCAGCCGCGGGCAGGGGACCTATGGCTACACCTTC.

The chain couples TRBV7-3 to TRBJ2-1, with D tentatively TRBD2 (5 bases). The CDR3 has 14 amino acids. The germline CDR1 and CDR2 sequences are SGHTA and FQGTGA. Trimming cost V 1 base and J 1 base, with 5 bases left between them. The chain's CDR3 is CASSLSGSYNEQFF. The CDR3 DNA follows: TGTGCCAGCAGCTTAAGCGGGTCCTACAATGAGCAGTTCTTC.

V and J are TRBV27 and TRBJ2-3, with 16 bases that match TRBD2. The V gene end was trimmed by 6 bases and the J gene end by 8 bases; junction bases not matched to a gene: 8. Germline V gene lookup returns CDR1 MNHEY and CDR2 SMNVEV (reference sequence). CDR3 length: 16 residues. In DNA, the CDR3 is TGTGCCAGCAGCCCGGGACTAGCGGGAGGGCCCGCTACGCAGTATTTT. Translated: CASSPGLAGGPATQYF.

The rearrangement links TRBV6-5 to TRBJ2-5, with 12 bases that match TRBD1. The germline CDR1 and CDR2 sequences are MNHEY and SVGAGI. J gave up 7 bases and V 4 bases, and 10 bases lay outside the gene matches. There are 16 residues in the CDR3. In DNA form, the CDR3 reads TGTGCCAGCAGTTCGGGACAGGGGGCGGGAGAGGCGACCCAGTACTTC. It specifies CASSSGQGAGEATQYF.

CDR3 nucleotides: TGTGCCAGCAGCCTACGTCTGGGCGGAGACTACGAGCAGTACTTC. Translated: CASSLRLGGDYEQYF. The rearrangement joins TRBV7-9 to TRBJ2-7; no clear D. CDR3 length: 15 amino acids. Looked up from germline, CDR1 is SEHNR and CDR2 is FQNEAQ (reference sequence). V lost 5 bases to trimming and J lost 3 bases, with 17 bases between them.

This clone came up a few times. The CDR3 DNA sequence: TGTGCCAGCCGAGGGCAGGGTAACACTGAAGCTTTCTTT. Its protein is CASRGQGNTEAFF. The chain is built from TRBV12-3 or TRBV12-4 and TRBJ1-1, with D maybe TRBD1 (5 bases). This CDR3 has 13 residues. V lost 8 bases to trimming and J lost 2 bases, with 12 bases between them.

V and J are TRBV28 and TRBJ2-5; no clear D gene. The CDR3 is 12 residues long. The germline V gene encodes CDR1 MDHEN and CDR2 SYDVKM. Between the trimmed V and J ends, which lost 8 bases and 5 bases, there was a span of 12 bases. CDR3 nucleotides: TGTGCCAGCGGCCCGGACGGGGAGACCCAGTACTTC. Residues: CASGPDGETQYF. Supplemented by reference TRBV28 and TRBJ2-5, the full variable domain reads DVKVTQSSRYLVKRTGEKVFLECVQDMDHENMFWYRQDPGLGLRLIYFSYDVKMKEKGDIPEGYSVSREKKERFSLILESASTNQTSMYLCASGPDGETQYFGPGTRLLVL.